The clone carrying this TCR beta chain was recorded a few times. The antigen is not known. The data were taken from a study of beta chain features in type 1 diabetes. Of the isolated RNA, all was reverse transcribed, and so the sequenced material was expressed TCRB transcripts. Read counts averaged about 3.57 million for samples of naive, central memory and regulatory T cells. Generated by immunoSEQ multiplex PCR, the TCRdb table keeps only in-frame clones and is missing some. The table shows 600,000 to 650,000 clones, with 15% to 18% occurring only once. Study outcomes and limitations: Sampled from patients, naive, central memory and Treg TCRB repertoires appeared more similar than those sampled from healthy donors.

The V gene's germline CDR1 is MNHEY and CDR2 SVGAGI. The trim removed 2 bases at V and 3 bases at J, leaving 4 bases unmatched. The CDR3 is made up of 15 amino acids. The chain uses TRBV6-5 and TRBJ2-7; TRBD1 matches at 10 bases. The receptor's source is a man younger than 35 in good health. Sequenced material: naive CD4+ T cells from blood. Here the CDR3 DNA reads TGTGCCAGCAGTTACACCGGGACAGGGGTCTACGAGCAGTACTTC. This sequence encodes CASSYTGTGVYEQYF.